The 19 T cell receptor beta chains below come from one sample, sequenced in a study of T cells expressing NK-cell markers. TCRdb re-called the 5' RACE reads and catalogs CDR3 proteins one per entry, DNA excluded. The specimen's table records about 160,000 distinct CDR3 sequences. The sample consisted of blood T cells: a sorted CD56 or NKG2C T cell subset, CD4+ or CD8+ T cells, or bulk PBMC T cells (not recorded which). The source is a woman aged 18-70 years in good health.

The chain joins TRBV7-2 to TRBJ2-3. The CDR3 is made up of 16 amino acids. Germline assignment: CDR1 SGHTA and CDR2 FQGNSA. The CDR3 protein is CASSLSRSASVDTQYF.

This chain joins TRBV5-1 and TRBJ2-5; TCRdb outputs TRBD2, but without DNA this stays unchecked. This CDR3 has 14 amino acids. Looked up from germline, CDR1 is SGHRS and CDR2 is YFSETQ. This chain's CDR3 is CASSPGTDQETQYF.

V usage is TRBV5-1 and J usage is TRBJ2-1. The CDR3 consists of 14 residues. Germline lookup yields CDR1 SGHRS and CDR2 YFSETQ. This chain's CDR3 is CASSRRSSYNEQFF.

The V call is TRBV20-1, the J call TRBJ2-5. This CDR3 has 14 amino acids. CDR1 is DFQATT and CDR2 is SNEGSKA in the germline V gene (reference sequence). The CDR3: CSASSQPAQETQYF.

V is TRBV19 and J is TRBJ1-5; TCRdb gives TRBD1 as the D gene, but with no DNA this cannot be confirmed. The germline V gene encodes CDR1 LNHDA and CDR2 SQIVND (reference sequence). The CDR3 is 14 residues long. The CDR3 region is CASSMGAGNQPQHF.

This chain uses TRBV6-5 with TRBJ1-1. Germline lookup yields CDR1 MNHEY and CDR2 SVGAGI. The CDR3 runs 15 residues. The CDR3 reads CASSYQVSEATEAFF.

The chain combines TRBV28 with TRBJ2-1; TCRdb's D call, TRBD2, is unchecked because there is no DNA. CDR1 and CDR2 from the germline V gene are MDHEN and SYDVKM. The CDR3 has 11 amino acids. CDR3 protein: CASTVRDEQFF.

The chain has TRBV29-1 and TRBJ2-7; TCRdb's D call, TRBD1, is unchecked because there is no DNA. Germline loops: CDR1 SQVTM, CDR2 ANQGSEA. The CDR3 extends over 15 amino acids. The CDR3 spells CSATRPGTGGDEQYF.

The rearrangement joins TRBV29-1 to TRBJ2-2; TCRdb proposes TRBD1, but this gene call is untestable without DNA. Germline V gene data show CDR1 as SQVTM and CDR2 as ANQGSEA. There are 15 residues in the CDR3. This CDR3 reads CSARPGGANTGELFF.

This chain connects TRBV5-1 to TRBJ2-3; TCRdb gives TRBD2 as the D gene, but with no DNA this cannot be confirmed. The germline V gene has CDR1 SGHRS and CDR2 YFSETQ. This CDR3 contains 19 residues. The CDR3 spells CASSLALPREGRRTDTQYF.

The chain employs TRBV20-1 and TRBJ2-7; with no DNA, the TCRdb D assignment of TRBD2 cannot be verified. CDR1 is DFQATT and CDR2 is SNEGSKA in the germline V gene (reference sequence). This CDR3 region has 14 residues. CDR3 amino acids: CSASPGTNSYEQYF.

V is TRBV5-4 and J is TRBJ1-6. CDR1 SGHNT and CDR2 YYREEE come from the germline V gene (reference sequence). This CDR3 has 12 residues. CDR3 amino acids: CASSDTESPLHF.

The chain is built from TRBV5-1 and TRBJ1-3. Germline CDR1 and CDR2: SGHRS and YFSETQ. The CDR3 contains 14 residues. CDR3 sequence: CASSLAGYGNTIYF.

The chain couples TRBV12-3 or TRBV12-4 to TRBJ2-7. CDR3 size: 15 residues. CDR3 loop: CASSLGQLVTYEQYF.

The V gene is TRBV5-4, the J gene TRBJ2-3; with no DNA, the TCRdb D assignment of TRBD1 cannot be verified. The CDR3 runs 15 residues. Germline CDR1 is SGHNT and CDR2 is YYREEE (reference sequence). The CDR3: CASSNPRARTDTQYF. Full variable domain (rest looked up from reference TRBV5-4 and TRBJ2-3): ETGVTQSPTHLIKTRGQQVTLRCSSQSGHNTVSWYQQALGQGPQFIFQYYREEENGRGNFPPRFSGLQFPNYSSELNVNALELDDSALYLCASSNPRARTDTQYFGPGTRLTVL.

The CDR3 reads CASSQRDRDTQYF. The rearrangement joins TRBV4-1 to TRBJ2-3. Germline V CDR1 and CDR2: MGHRA, YSYEKL. The CDR3 covers 13 residues.

The rearrangement links TRBV24-1 to TRBJ2-1; TCRdb's D gene call, TRBD2, goes unchecked for lack of DNA. Germline CDR1 KGHDR, CDR2 SFDVKD. CDR3 size: 18 residues. The chain's CDR3 is CATSDPTSGRANRNEQFF.

The chain recombines TRBV14 with TRBJ2-3. From germline, CDR1 is SGHDN and CDR2 FVKESK. CDR3 size: 16 residues. This CDR3 reads CASSLRSRASTDTQYF. Filled out from reference TRBV14 and TRBJ2-3, the complete variable domain reads EAGVTQFPSHSVIEKGQTVTLRCDPISGHDNLYWYRRVMGKEIKFLLHFVKESKQDESGMPNNRFLAERTGGTYSTLKVQPAELEDSGVYFCASSLRSRASTDTQYFGPGTRLTVL.

J is TRBJ2-1 and V is TRBV5-1. This CDR3 comprises 15 residues. CDR1 is SGHRS, CDR2 YFSETQ, per germline. The CDR3 spells CASSLDSTSYNEQFF.